This TCR beta chain was recorded in a study of blood T cell repertoires in COVID-19. Whole-study context: Acute and convalescent COVID-19 specimens originated in the United States, Italy and Spain. Nucleic acid was either cDNA or gDNA, and it came from T cells, B-cell-depleted T cells, or PBMCs.

Source study methods: Cell counts per sample came from amplifying reference gene primers. TCRdb's table, derived via immunoSEQ multiplex PCR, lists solely in-frame clones and lacks some. The V and J calls and clone size are taken from that table; D and trimming were inferred from the DNA. The sample shows roughly 150,000 clones, around 91% of them seen only once. The CDR3 consists of 16 residues. CDR1 is SEHNR and CDR2 is FQNEAQ in the germline V gene (reference sequence). Losses at the gene ends were 1 base for V and 4 bases for J; bases not matched to a gene: 6. The rearrangement joins TRBV7-9 to TRBJ2-5; 10 bases align to TRBD2. The sample comprised peripheral blood. The TCR sequence derives from a woman aged 60-75 years with active COVID-19. CDR3 bases: TGTGCCAGCAGCTTAGGGGCTAGCGGGAGCCCAGAGACCCAGTACTTC. Translating gives CASSLGASGSPETQYF.